This T cell receptor (beta chain) was obtained from a study of blood T cell repertoires in COVID-19. The method was immunoSEQ multiplex PCR; TCRdb's version includes in-frame clones alone and lacks a portion of them. The data hold about 97,000 clones, with around 85% observed a single time. The CDR3 covers 16 residues. Trimming took 1 base from V and 4 from J; bases not matched to a gene: 8. Germline CDR1 and CDR2: SGHAT and FQNNGV. The V and J genes are TRBV11-2 and TRBJ2-3, with 7 bases lining up with TRBD1. Sequencing was done on a sample of peripheral blood. The clonotype originates from a woman between 65 and 79 years old with active or convalescent COVID-19. CDR3 nucleotide sequence: TGTGCCAGCAGCTTAGTAGCGACAGGGTCGGCAGATACGCAGTATTTT. Protein product: CASSLVATGSADTQYF.